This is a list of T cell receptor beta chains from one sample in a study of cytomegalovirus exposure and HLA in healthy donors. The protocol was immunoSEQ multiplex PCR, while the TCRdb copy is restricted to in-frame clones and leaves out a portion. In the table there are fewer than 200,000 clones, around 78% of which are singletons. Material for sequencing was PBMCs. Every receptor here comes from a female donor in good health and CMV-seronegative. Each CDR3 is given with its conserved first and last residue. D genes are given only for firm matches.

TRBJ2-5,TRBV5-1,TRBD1,CASSLNHRQGVETQYF
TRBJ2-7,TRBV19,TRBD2,CASSIEAGVYEQYF
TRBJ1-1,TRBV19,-,CASKVWGDWNTEAFF
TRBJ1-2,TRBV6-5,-,CASSSQGFGYGYTF
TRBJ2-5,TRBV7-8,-,CASSLETRGKTQYF
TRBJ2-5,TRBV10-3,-,CAISMDSGEQYF
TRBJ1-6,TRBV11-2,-,CASSLDESSYNSPLHF
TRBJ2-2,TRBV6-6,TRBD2,CASSFSGTYTGELFF
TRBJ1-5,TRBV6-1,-,CASSEAGEPGTRRHF
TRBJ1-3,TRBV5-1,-,CASSLGAGGNTIYF
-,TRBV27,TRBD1,CASRSGTGGEQYF
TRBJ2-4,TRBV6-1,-,CASTETGTQKNSQYF
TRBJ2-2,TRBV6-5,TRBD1,CASSADRTGELFF
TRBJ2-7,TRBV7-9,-,CASSPAPKGYEQYF
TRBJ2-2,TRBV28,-,CASSLLVANTGELFF
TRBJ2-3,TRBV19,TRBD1,CASRDRTTDTQYF
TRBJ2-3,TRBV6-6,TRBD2,CASIETSGGADTQYF
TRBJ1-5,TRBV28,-,CASSFAGHAYRPQHF
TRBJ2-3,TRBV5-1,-,CASSLATGLSSGTQYF
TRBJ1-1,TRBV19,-,CASSIPSARTEAFF
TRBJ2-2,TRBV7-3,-,CASSTHGLAGSGELFF
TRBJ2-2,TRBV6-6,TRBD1,CASRTGGNTGELFF
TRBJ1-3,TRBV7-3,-,CASSLGSGAMEAVYF
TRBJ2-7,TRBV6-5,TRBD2,CASSRTSGGSYEQYF
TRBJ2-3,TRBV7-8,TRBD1,CASSPRQGNTQYF
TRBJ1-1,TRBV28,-,CASSTDREAFF
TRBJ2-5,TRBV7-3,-,CASTLVGQPQETQYF
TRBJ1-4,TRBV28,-,CASSSYGLEKLFF
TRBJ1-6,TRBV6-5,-,CASSYDHSRGSPLHF
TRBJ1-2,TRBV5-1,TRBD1,CASSAGQGVGNYGYTF
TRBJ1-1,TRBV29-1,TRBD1,CSVVGQGVMNTEAFF
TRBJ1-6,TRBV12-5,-,CASGFFKESSYNSPLHF
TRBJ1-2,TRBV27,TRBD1,CASSYRDRHGYTF
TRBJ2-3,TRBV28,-,CASSFPSKDGPADSTDTQYF
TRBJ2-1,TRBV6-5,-,CASSYDPWGGSEQFF
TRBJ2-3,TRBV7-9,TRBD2,CASSPRTSGRGTDTQYF
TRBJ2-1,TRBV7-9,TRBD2,CASSLDGGGILSSYNEQFF
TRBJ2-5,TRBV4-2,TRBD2,CASSQDRTRVWETQYF
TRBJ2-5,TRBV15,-,CATSRDSGLETQYF
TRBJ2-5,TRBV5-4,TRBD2,CASSLSGGGAGETQYF
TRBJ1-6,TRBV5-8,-,CASSFGGDNSPLHF
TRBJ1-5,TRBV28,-,CASIYGGGRTQPQHF
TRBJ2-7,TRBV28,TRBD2,CATAGGKSYEQYF
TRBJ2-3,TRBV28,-,CASRPGQSSTDTQYF
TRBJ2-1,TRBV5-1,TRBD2,CASSIGTSGIDEQFF
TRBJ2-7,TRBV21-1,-,CASKTGQDDEQYF
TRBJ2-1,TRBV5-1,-,CASSLGLEQFF
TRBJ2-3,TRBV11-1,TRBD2,CASSLALGGRVSDTQYF
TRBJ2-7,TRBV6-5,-,CASRRTTFYEQYF
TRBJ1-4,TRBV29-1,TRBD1,CSVGQGATNEKLFF
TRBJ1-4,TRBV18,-,CASSPPEGAGEKLFF
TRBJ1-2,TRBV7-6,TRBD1,CASSLSDRRGYTF
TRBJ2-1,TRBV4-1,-,CASSQEHRGLIYNEQFF